The present TCR beta chain was sequenced within a study of PD-1 blockade in mismatch repair-deficient tumors. Study-level results: Rapid post-treatment expansion, then contraction, generally preceding radiologic response, marked tumor-resident clones.

V shed 0 bases and J 2 bases; nucleotides not matched to a gene: 6. The germline V gene has CDR1 LGHNA and CDR2 YSLEER. The CDR3 totals 16 residues. The repertoire was sequenced with immunoSEQ multiplex PCR; TCRdb's copy has only in-frame clones and lacks some. The sample lists around 130,000 clones; about 90% were seen once. Concerning this clone: Its antigen is not known.

The input for sequencing was peripheral blood, taken just over 70 weeks after starting pembrolizumab. The sequence was collected from an adult with mismatch repair-deficient cancer. This chain links TRBV4-3 with TRBJ2-7; TRBD2 aligns across 8 bases. The CDR3 coding sequence is TGCGCCAGCAGCCAAGATGTCGCTAGCGGGCCCTACGAGCAGTACTTC. This codes for CASSQDVASGPYEQYF.